These 8 T cell receptor beta chains share one sample of origin, sequenced in a study of blood T cell repertoires in COVID-19. Measured with immunoSEQ multiplex PCR; TCRdb has only the in-frame clones, and not every one. The sample has almost 30,000 clones, approximately 71% seen once. Sequencing was performed on peripheral blood. These receptors were collected from a human donor in a cohort sampled during active COVID-19.

This clone was counted between two and nine times. The chain links TRBV30 to TRBJ2-2; D is ambiguous. The CDR3 extends over 15 amino acids. V gave up 0 bases and J gave up 3 bases, with 11 bases separating them. Per germline, CDR1 GTSNPN and CDR2 SVGIG (reference sequence). CDR3 sequence reads: CAWSVVTHYTGELFF. CDR3 nucleotides: TGTGCCTGGAGTGTAGTTACGCACTACACCGGGGAGCTGTTTTTT.

The V gene is TRBV5-1, the J gene TRBJ2-5; 13 bases match TRBD2. The junction had 0 bases not matched to a gene; V was cut back by 0 bases and J by 4 bases. The length of the CDR3 is 15 residues. Germline loops: CDR1 SGHRS, CDR2 YFSETQ. The CDR3: CASSLGLAGGETQYF. In nucleotides, the CDR3 is TGCGCCAGCAGCTTGGGACTAGCGGGGGGAGAGACCCAGTACTTC.

The V gene is TRBV18, the J gene TRBJ1-2; D perhaps matches TRBD1 (5 bases). Germline V gene lookup returns CDR1 KGHSH and CDR2 LQKENI. There are 14 residues in the CDR3. Trimming stripped 1 base from V and 4 bases from J, with 10 bases between. CDR3 in amino acids: CASSPLGRAYGYTF. The CDR3 nucleotides are TGTGCCAGCTCACCACTGGGCAGGGCCTATGGCTACACCTTC.

The chain carries TRBV28 and TRBJ1-2; no clear D. The germline CDR1 and CDR2 sequences are MDHEN and SYDVKM. This CDR3 has 15 residues. The V gene lost 6 bases and the J gene lost 5 bases, with 19 bases spanning the gap. The CDR3: CASSQTPSDLYGYTF. The CDR3 coding sequence is TGTGCCAGCAGCCAGACTCCCAGTGATCTATATGGCTACACCTTC.

This clone appeared a single time. The CDR3 bases are TGTGCCAGCAGCCCGAGGTCGGGGGATGGCTACACCTTC. It codes for CASSPRSGDGYTF. The chain uses TRBV3-1 (or the pseudogene TRBV3-2) and TRBJ1-2, with D perhaps TRBD1 (5 bases). The CDR3 runs 13 residues. Germline lookup yields CDR1 LGHDT and CDR2 YNNKEL (reference sequence). V shed 4 bases and J shed 6 bases, with 12 bases lying between them.

Within the sample, this clone is medium-sized (0.01 to 0.1%). This chain connects TRBV7-8 to TRBJ1-5; D gene ambiguous. Trimming cost V 1 base and J 2 bases, with 9 bases left between them. The CDR3 runs 15 residues. Germline V lookup: CDR1 SGHVS, CDR2 FQNEAQ. The CDR3 loop is CASSLGAAGNQPQHF. DNA for the CDR3: TGTGCCAGCAGCTTAGGCGCGGCAGGCAATCAGCCCCAGCATTTT. Full variable domain (remainder filled in from reference TRBV7-8 and TRBJ1-5): GAGVSQSPRYKVAKRGQDVALRCDPISGHVSLFWYQQALGQGPEFLTYFQNEAQLDKSGLPSDRFFAERPEGSVSTLKIQRTQQEDSAVYLCASSLGAAGNQPQHFGDGTRLSIL.

V and J are TRBV18 and TRBJ2-7, with D tentatively TRBD1 (7 bases). The CDR3 totals 12 residues. Between the trimmed V and J ends, which lost 3 bases and 7 bases, there was a span of 10 bases. The germline gives CDR1 KGHSH, CDR2 LQKENI. The CDR3 sequence is CASSPQGGEQYF. The CDR3 coding sequence is TGTGCCAGCTCACCGCAGGGGGGAGAGCAGTACTTC.

This clone turned up a few times. V usage is TRBV28 and J usage is TRBJ1-6, with D perhaps matching TRBD1 (6 bases). The CDR3 totals 17 residues. Germline loops: CDR1 MDHEN, CDR2 SYDVKM. The V end was cut by 5 bases, the J end by 8 bases, with 22 bases between. For the CDR3, the DNA is TGTGCCAGCAGTCAAATCCCCAGGGGAGCCTTAGATTCACCCCTCCACTTT. This encodes CASSQIPRGALDSPLHF.